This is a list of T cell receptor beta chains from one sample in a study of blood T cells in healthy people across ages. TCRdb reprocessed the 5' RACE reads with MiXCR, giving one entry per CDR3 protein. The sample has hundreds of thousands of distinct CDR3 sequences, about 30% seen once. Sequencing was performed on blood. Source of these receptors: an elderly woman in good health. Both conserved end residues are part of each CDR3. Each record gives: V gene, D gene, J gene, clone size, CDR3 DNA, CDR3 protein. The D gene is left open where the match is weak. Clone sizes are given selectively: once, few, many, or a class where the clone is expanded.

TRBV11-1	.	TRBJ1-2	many	TGTGCCAGCAGCTTTGGGCAGGAGAGTGGCTACACCTTC	CASSFGQESGYTF
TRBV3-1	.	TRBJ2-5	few	TGTGCCAGCAGCCGTTTCCCGGACGGGGGCACCCAGTACTTC	CASSRFPDGGTQYF
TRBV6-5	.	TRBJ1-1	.	TGTGCCAGCAGTGGGGACATTTCCGTGGAGGCTTTCTTT	CASSGDISVEAFF
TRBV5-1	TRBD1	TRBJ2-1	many	TGCGCCAGCAGCTTGGTTAGGACAGGGCCTTACAATGAGCAGTTCTTC	CASSLVRTGPYNEQFF
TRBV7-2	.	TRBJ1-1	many	TGTGCCAGCAGCCTCAGCCCCGGGACATCGAACACTGAAGCTTTCTTT	CASSLSPGTSNTEAFF
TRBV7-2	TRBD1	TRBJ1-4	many	TGTGCCAGCACCCGATACAGGGGGCATGAAAAACTGTTTTTT	CASTRYRGHEKLFF
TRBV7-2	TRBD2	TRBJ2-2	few	TGTGCCAGCAGCCGGGGGGACCAGATCAACACCGGGGAGCTGTTTTTT	CASSRGDQINTGELFF
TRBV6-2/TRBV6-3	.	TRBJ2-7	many	TGTGCCAGCAGTAGACCCGGGGGATCCTACGAGCAGTACTTC	CASSRPGGSYEQYF
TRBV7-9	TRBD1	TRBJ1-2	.	TGTGCCAGTAGTGTCGACAGGGGAGGGGGAAACTATGGCTACACCTTC	CASSVDRGGGNYGYTF
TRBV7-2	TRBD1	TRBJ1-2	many	TGTGCCAGCAGCCAACAGGGGGCTTATGGCTACACCTTC	CASSQQGAYGYTF
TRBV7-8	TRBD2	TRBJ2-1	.	TGTGCCAGCAGCTTAGCGGGACTAGCGGGAGTCTATGAGCAGTTCTTC	CASSLAGLAGVYEQFF
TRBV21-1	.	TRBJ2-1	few	TGTGCCAGCAGCAAAGTAAGAGTGGGGGGGCCTAGTCGGGAGCAGTTCTTC	CASSKVRVGGPSREQFF
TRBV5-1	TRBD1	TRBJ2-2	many	TGCGCCACCCGGACAGGGGCCACCGGGGAGCTGTTTTTT	CATRTGATGELFF
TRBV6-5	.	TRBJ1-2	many	TGTGCCAGTGGGAGACAGGTGTTCTATGGCTACACCTTC	CASGRQVFYGYTF
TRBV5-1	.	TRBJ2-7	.	TGCGCCAGCAGCCCCCCCCGGGTGCAGTACTTC	CASSPPRVQYF
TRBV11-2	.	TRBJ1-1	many	TGTGCCAGCAGCTTAGAATGGGAGGACACTGAAGCTTTCTTT	CASSLEWEDTEAFF